What follows are 32 T cell receptor beta chains derived from one specimen sequenced in a study of blood T cell repertoires in COVID-19. Assay: immunoSEQ multiplex PCR; the TCRdb copy retains only in-frame clones and omits some. The sample holds roughly 250,000 clones; just over 90% are singletons and the top ten take around 2%. The sequenced sample consisted of PBMCs or T cells enriched from blood (not recorded which). The receptors stem from a woman aged 18-30 years who had recovered from COVID-19.

The chain links TRBV27 to TRBJ2-3; tentative D call: TRBD2 (5 bases). Germline lookup yields CDR1 MNHEY and CDR2 SMNVEV (reference sequence). The CDR3 runs to 14 residues. The V end lost 3 bases, the J end lost 2 bases, and 9 bases lay between the germline ends. The DNA for the CDR3 is TGTGCCAGCAGTTTGGGGAGCCCCACAGATACGCAGTATTTT. This encodes CASSLGSPTDTQYF.

The chain employs TRBV13 and TRBJ1-2; TRBD1 might be the D (6 bases). The CDR3 is 14 amino acids. Germline CDR1 reads PRHDT; CDR2 reads FYEKMQ (reference sequence). Trimming cost V 2 bases and J 2 bases, with 9 bases left between them. CDR3 in DNA: TGTGCCAGCAGCTTAACAGGGATGAACTATGGCTACACCTTC. It yields the protein CASSLTGMNYGYTF.

This chain uses TRBV11-2 with TRBJ1-1, with 7 positions matching TRBD1. The germline V gene encodes CDR1 SGHAT and CDR2 FQNNGV. This CDR3 comprises 14 residues. J was trimmed by 6 bases and V by 5 bases; bases with no gene match: 9. CDR3 sequence reads: CASSHDRAGPEAFF. DNA for the CDR3: TGTGCCAGCAGCCACGACAGGGCTGGGCCTGAAGCTTTCTTT.

The chain recombines TRBV5-1 with TRBJ2-2, with 10 bases lining up with TRBD1. V shed 0 bases and J 4 bases; nucleotides not matched to a gene: 3. This CDR3 is 16 amino acids long. Germline V gene data show CDR1 as SGHRS and CDR2 as YFSETQ. Written as DNA, the CDR3 is TGCGCCAGCAGCTTGGGGGGACAGGGGACCACCGGGGAGCTGTTTTTT. Translated, it gives CASSLGGQGTTGELFF.

This clone was recorded only once. V is TRBV28 and J is TRBJ1-5; D may be TRBD1 (5 bases). The CDR3 is 13 residues long. Germline V gene sequence: CDR1 MDHEN, CDR2 SYDVKM. The V and J ends lost 4 bases and 4 bases respectively, with 8 bases between them. The CDR3 region is CASSSPGNQPQHF. DNA of the CDR3: TGTGCCAGCAGTTCCCCAGGGAATCAGCCCCAGCATTTT.

The V call is TRBV9, the J call TRBJ2-1, with TRBD2 matching 8 bases. CDR3 length equals 15 residues. Looked up from germline, CDR1 is SGDLS and CDR2 is YYNGEE. Trimming took 2 bases from V and 7 from J; bases not matched to a gene: 8. The CDR3 DNA is TGTGCCAGCAGCGTCCCCAGCGGGAGTCTGAATGAGCAGTTCTTC. It specifies CASSVPSGSLNEQFF. The variable domain in full, with the rest retrieved from reference TRBV9 and TRBJ2-1, is DSGVTQTPKHLITATGQRVTLRCSPRSGDLSVYWYQQSLDQGLQFLIQYYNGEERAKGNILERFSAQQFPDLHSELNLSSLELGDSALYFCASSVPSGSLNEQFFGPGTRLTVL.

The chain joins TRBV19 to TRBJ1-1, with D perhaps matching TRBD1 (6 bases). Trimming took 6 bases from V and 1 from J, leaving 12 bases between them. Germline CDR1 LNHDA, CDR2 SQIVND (reference sequence). The CDR3 is 14 residues long. This CDR3 is CASRDRSKNTEAFF. CDR3 in DNA: TGTGCCAGTAGAGACAGGTCGAAGAACACTGAAGCTTTCTTT. The full variable domain, in which reference TRBV19 and TRBJ1-1 provide the parts outside the CDR3, is DGGITQSPKYLFRKEGQNVTLSCEQNLNHDAMYWYRQDPGQGLRLIYYSQIVNDFQKGDIAEGYSVSREKKESFPLTVTSAQKNPTAFYLCASRDRSKNTEAFFGQGTRLTVV.

The chain is built from TRBV6-5 and TRBJ2-7; 7 bases line up with TRBD1. V was clipped by 5 bases and J by 3 bases; unmatched bases: 10. The length of the CDR3 is 15 residues. CDR1 and CDR2 (germline): MNHEY, SVGAGI. For the CDR3, the DNA is TGTGCCAGCAGTCGCGTCGGACAGGTTTTCTACGAGCAGTACTTC. The encoded protein is CASSRVGQVFYEQYF.

The rearrangement joins TRBV28 to TRBJ1-3, with D perhaps TRBD1 (6 bases). Looked up from germline, CDR1 is MDHEN and CDR2 is SYDVKM. The CDR3 totals 16 residues. V lost 2 bases and J lost 0, with 11 bases in between. CDR3 sequence: CASSLPQGYSGNTIYF. The CDR3 DNA follows: TGTGCCAGCAGTTTACCACAGGGATACTCTGGAAACACCATATATTTT.

This chain uses TRBV7-2 with TRBJ1-1, with a tentative D call TRBD1 (5 bases). The germline gives CDR1 SGHTA, CDR2 FQGNSA. V gave up 5 bases and J gave up 6 bases, with 13 bases separating them. CDR3 length: 13 residues. CDR3 amino acids: CASSREGFAEAFF. The CDR3, as DNA: TGTGCCAGCAGCCGGGAGGGGTTCGCTGAAGCTTTCTTT. The whole variable domain, filled in from reference TRBV7-2 and TRBJ1-1, reads GAGVSQSPSNKVTEKGKDVELRCDPISGHTALYWYRQSLGQGLEFLIYFQGNSAPDKSGLPSDRFSAERTGGSVSTLTIQRTQQEDSAVYLCASSREGFAEAFFGQGTRLTVV.

This chain joins TRBV9 and TRBJ1-4; TRBD1 might be the D (6 bases). Trimming removed 5 bases at V and 1 base at J, with 15 bases between. Germline V gene sequence: CDR1 SGDLS, CDR2 YYNGEE. This CDR3 is 16 amino acids long. The CDR3 DNA reads TGTGCCAGCAGTCGCGATTACAGGGTAACTAATGAAAAACTGTTTTTT. Translation gives CASSRDYRVTNEKLFF.

The chain recombines TRBV7-2 with TRBJ1-1, with D perhaps matching TRBD1 (5 bases). Germline-derived CDR1 and CDR2 are SGHTA and FQGNSA. The CDR3 consists of 13 residues. V was pared by 5 bases and J by 8 bases, with 15 bases between. CDR3 in DNA: TGTGCCAGCAGCACTGGAGGGGCATCGGAAGCTTTCTTT. Translation: CASSTGGASEAFF.

This chain joins TRBV27 and TRBJ1-1; TRBD1 might be the D (6 bases). The CDR3 sequence is 15 residues long. In germline, CDR1 is MNHEY, CDR2 SMNVEV (reference sequence). V was trimmed by 7 bases and J by 4 bases, leaving 19 bases between them. The CDR3: CASNGRGDQGTEAFF. In nucleotides, the CDR3 is TGTGCCAGCAACGGGAGGGGGGACCAGGGCACTGAAGCTTTCTTT.

This sequence joins TRBV7-8 and TRBJ2-3; 14 positions agree with TRBD2. This CDR3 has 19 amino acids. Germline CDR1 and CDR2: SGHVS and FQNEAQ. With V trimmed by 1 base and J by 8 bases, 14 bases remained unmatched. CDR3 region: CASSLDGRLAGGAAVTQYF. CDR3 nucleotides: TGTGCCAGCAGCTTAGATGGTAGACTAGCGGGGGGGGCAGCAGTTACGCAGTATTTT. The entire variable domain, with the rest obtained from reference TRBV7-8 and TRBJ2-3, is as follows: GAGVSQSPRYKVAKRGQDVALRCDPISGHVSLFWYQQALGQGPEFLTYFQNEAQLDKSGLPSDRFFAERPEGSVSTLKIQRTQQEDSAVYLCASSLDGRLAGGAAVTQYFGPGTRLTVL.

This clone has at least ten counts. The chain carries TRBV9 and TRBJ2-7, with no clear D. The germline V and J ends were trimmed by 4 bases and 2 bases, with 16 bases remaining between them. The CDR3 runs to 15 residues. The germline V gene encodes CDR1 SGDLS and CDR2 YYNGEE. The DNA of the CDR3 is TGTGCCAGCAGCCGTGGTCCAGACTCCCCCTACGAGCAGTACTTC. Protein: CASSRGPDSPYEQYF.

This chain links TRBV14 with TRBJ1-2; weak D call: TRBD1 (6 bases). CDR3 length: 13 amino acids. Germline V gives CDR1 SGHDN, CDR2 FVKESK. CDR3 in DNA: TGTGCTCCCCCTCCCACAGGGCTCTATGGCTACACCTTC. It is translated as CAPPPTGLYGYTF.

This chain joins TRBV7-2 and TRBJ1-2, with D tentatively TRBD1 (5 bases). Trimming took 2 bases from V and 5 from J, leaving 18 bases between them. CDR1 SGHTA and CDR2 FQGNSA come from the germline V gene. The CDR3 contains 16 residues. As DNA, the CDR3 is TGTGCCAGCAGCTTAATGGGGCTACGGGTAGGGTATGGCTACACCTTC. It codes for CASSLMGLRVGYGYTF.

The rearrangement uses TRBV4-1 and TRBJ2-1; weak D call: TRBD2 (5 bases). This CDR3 spans 15 amino acids. Germline V lookup: CDR1 MGHRA, CDR2 YSYEKL. Trimming stripped 4 bases from V and 8 bases from J, with 18 bases between. The CDR3 nucleotides are TGCGCCAGCAGCCTCGGGCCGGGGAGATACGATGAGCAGTTCTTC. It codes for CASSLGPGRYDEQFF.

The count of this clone is one. V usage is TRBV5-4 and J usage is TRBJ2-7; the D gene is possibly TRBD1 (6 bases). The V gene lost 0 bases and the J gene lost 5 bases, with 15 bases spanning the gap. The CDR3 consists of 15 residues. CDR1 and CDR2 (germline): SGHNT, YYREEE (reference sequence). The CDR3 nucleotides are TGTGCCAGCAGCTTGGACGTGGGGACACGCAACGAGCAGTACTTC. It specifies CASSLDVGTRNEQYF.

The chain recombines TRBV9 with TRBJ2-3; no reliable D call. The germline V and J ends were trimmed by 0 bases and 0 bases, with 5 bases remaining between them. CDR3 length equals 14 residues. The V gene's germline CDR1 is SGDLS and CDR2 YYNGEE. The CDR3 nucleotides are TGTGCCAGCAGCGTAGACAGCAGCACAGATACGCAGTATTTT. Translating it yields CASSVDSSTDTQYF.

The rearrangement links TRBV10-3 to TRBJ1-4, with D maybe TRBD1 (5 bases). This CDR3 has 13 residues. Trimming left V 6 bases short and J 4 bases short, with 9 bases between. The germline CDR1 and CDR2 sequences are ENHRY and SYGVKD. CDR3 DNA sequence: TGTGCCATCAGGGGCAGGGTTAATGAAAAACTGTTTTTT. Its translation: CAIRGRVNEKLFF.

This rearrangement joins TRBV5-8 to TRBJ1-1, with D possibly being TRBD1 (5 bases). CDR1 SGHTS and CDR2 YDEGEE come from the germline V gene. V lost 3 bases and J lost 5, with 17 bases in between. This CDR3 is built from 15 residues. For the CDR3, the DNA is TGTGCCAGCAGCTATGATCCAGGGTGGCGGACTGAAGCTTTCTTT. This sequence encodes CASSYDPGWRTEAFF.

The chain combines TRBV6-2 or TRBV6-3 with TRBJ1-1; 9 bases match TRBD1. The CDR3 contains 15 residues. Trimming removed 2 bases from V and 4 bases from J; junction bases left unmatched: 5. Germline V gene lookup returns CDR1 MNHEY and CDR2 SVGEGT. The DNA of the CDR3 is TGTGCCAGCAGTTACAGGGGACAGGGTGGCACTGAAGCTTTCTTT. Amino acids: CASSYRGQGGTEAFF.

About this clone: Within the sample, other DNA sequences also encode this same CDR3. The rearrangement uses TRBV3-1 (or the pseudogene TRBV3-2) and TRBJ1-1, with D uncertain. This CDR3 comprises 13 residues. V dropped 4 bases and J dropped 4 bases, with 10 bases sitting between them. Germline-derived CDR1 and CDR2 are LGHDT and YNNKEL (reference sequence). The CDR3 DNA reads as TGTGCCAGCAGCCGTAGCGAAGGCACTGAAGCTTTCTTT. Translated, it gives CASSRSEGTEAFF.

Written as DNA, the CDR3 is TGTGCCAGCAGCTGGCGCCCAGGGAACACTGAAGCTTTCTTT. Translated, it gives CASSWRPGNTEAFF. The V call is TRBV7-3, the J call TRBJ1-1, with D hard to call. V was trimmed by 4 bases and J by 1 base, leaving 10 bases between them. CDR3 length equals 14 residues. Germline V gives CDR1 SGHTA, CDR2 FQGTGA.

The chain couples TRBV10-3 to TRBJ1-6; D perhaps matches TRBD1 (6 bases). Trimming shortened V by 5 bases and J by 0 bases, and 11 bases separated the two germline ends. This CDR3 region has 16 residues. CDR1 is ENHRY and CDR2 is SYGVKD in the germline V gene. CDR3 sequence (DNA): TGTGCCATCAGTAAACAGGGTAGCTCCTATAATTCACCCCTCCACTTT. It is translated as CAISKQGSSYNSPLHF.

This clone came up once. This chain joins TRBV5-1 and TRBJ2-3, with 7 bases that match TRBD2. CDR1 is SGHRS, CDR2 YFSETQ, per germline. The ends lost 4 bases at V and 3 bases at J; junction bases unmatched: 8. The CDR3 contains 15 residues. The CDR3 protein is CASSPPTGGTDTQYF. The CDR3 nucleotides are TGCGCCAGCAGCCCCCCCACGGGAGGAACAGATACGCAGTATTTT.

The chain combines TRBV10-3 with TRBJ1-5; D call uncertain. The V and J ends lost 6 bases and 1 base respectively, with 7 bases between them. This CDR3 has 13 residues. The V gene's germline CDR1 is ENHRY and CDR2 SYGVKD. DNA for the CDR3: TGTGCCATCAGCCGGGAAAGCAATCAGCCCCAGCATTTT. It encodes CAISRESNQPQHF.

This clone was detected only once. The chain employs TRBV9 and TRBJ2-3, with D perhaps TRBD2 (6 bases). The length of the CDR3 is 16 residues. Germline lookup yields CDR1 SGDLS and CDR2 YYNGEE. The germline V and J ends were trimmed by 0 bases and 0 bases, with 11 bases remaining between them. The CDR3, as DNA: TGTGCCAGCAGCGTAGGCGGAGGGGTAAGCACAGATACGCAGTATTTT. Its protein product is CASSVGGGVSTDTQYF.

This clone was seen a few times. This sequence joins TRBV7-9 and TRBJ2-1; D remains ambiguous. This CDR3 has 12 amino acids. The germline CDR1 and CDR2 sequences are SEHNR and FQNEAQ (reference sequence). With 2 bases removed from V and 8 bases from J, the gap between germline ends came to 7 bases. The DNA for the CDR3 is TGTGCCAGCAGCTTAAGAGTGGATGAGCAGTTCTTC. As protein: CASSLRVDEQFF.

V is TRBV5-4 and J is TRBJ1-2; D remains ambiguous. The CDR3 is made up of 13 amino acids. From germline, CDR1 is SGHNT and CDR2 YYREEE (reference sequence). The V gene lost 3 bases and the J gene lost 4 bases, with 10 bases spanning the gap. This CDR3 reads CASSSQSIYGYTF. Here the CDR3 DNA reads TGTGCCAGCAGCTCACAGAGTATCTATGGCTACACCTTC.

The chain joins TRBV11-2 to TRBJ2-7, with 9 bases fitting TRBD1. CDR3 size: 15 residues. Per germline, CDR1 SGHAT and CDR2 FQNNGV. The V gene end was trimmed by 5 bases and the J gene end by 3 bases; junction bases not matched to a gene: 8. The CDR3 nucleotides read TGTGCCAGCAGCAACCCCGGACAGGGGAACTACGAGCAGTACTTC. Residues: CASSNPGQGNYEQYF.